Detailed here is one TCR beta chain. Its antigen is currently unknown. These data are taken from a study of CD8+ T cells in alopecia areata. Across the whole study: Patients in the study were on tofacitinib for 6 to 18 months, then off it for 6 months. The SALT score measured affected scalp surface percentage in treated patients.

Treatment described: oral pan-JAK inhibitor, 5-10 mg twice daily. Extracted RNA was reverse transcribed into cDNA, the sequencing template. Here immunoSEQ multiplex PCR was the method, and the copy in TCRdb shows in-frame clones only, minus some. The sample has 150,000 to 200,000 clones; roughly 58% are singletons. Study outcomes and limitations: For lesional scalp, especially alopecia totalis/universalis, clonality was higher than in normal scalp.

This sequence originates from a human donor with alopecia areata. This sample comprised CD4+ T cells sorted from blood, obtained at approximately week 55, from a patient treated with tofacitinib.

CDR3 residues: CASSAGQGNYGYTF. CDR3 bases: TGTGCCAGCAGCGCGGGACAGGGGAACTATGGCTACACCTTC. This chain joins TRBV9 and TRBJ1-2, with TRBD1 matching 10 bases. This CDR3 contains 14 residues. The germline CDR1 and CDR2 sequences are SGDLS and YYNGEE. The V and J ends lost 3 bases and 2 bases, in that order; junction bases with no gene match: 1.